This T cell receptor (beta chain) originates from a study of cytomegalovirus exposure and HLA in healthy donors. Study results and limitations: The study put some 160 TCR beta chains on its list as cytomegalovirus-associated. A previous analysis found most TCR beta V segments productive roughly 87% or roughly 30% of the time. When a later analysis was performed, an Asian-associated ancestry cluster reportedly had fewer N-insertions than the roughly 730-donor mean.

Donors were nominally healthy when sampled, though unrecorded immune exposures were likely. Researchers ran the PCR with 60 Vbeta and 13 Jbeta primers. Data came from immunoSEQ multiplex PCR; TCRdb stores just in-frame clones and leaves some out. The table has fewer than 110,000 clones, about 81% seen once; the top ten hold about 10%. A note on this clone: No antigen is known for it.

Germline V gene lookup returns CDR1 SGHVS and CDR2 FQNEAQ. V trimming: 2 bases; J trimming: 2 bases; junction bases outside the gene matches: 6. CDR3 length: 17 residues. Sequencing used PBMCs. The genes are TRBV7-8 and TRBJ2-1; 10 bases are a match to TRBD2. This TCR derives from a man in his fifties in good health and CMV-seronegative. CDR3 in amino acids: CASSLSRTSGPYNEQFF. In DNA, the CDR3 is TGTGCCAGCAGCTTATCCCGGACTAGCGGACCCTACAATGAGCAGTTCTTC.